The present T cell receptor (beta chain) was sequenced within a study of regulatory T cells in long-lasting Graves disease. General study findings and limits: The work looked only at peripheral blood and did not look at thyroid tissue. New patients shared roughly 1,000 public clonotypes, fewer than the roughly 2,500 shared by persistent patients.

iRepertoire HTBI primers and Arm-PCR of CDR3 regions built TCR beta libraries. TCRdb recomputed calls from the multiplex PCR reads with MiXCR, one row per CDR3 protein. The sample lists roughly 470,000 distinct CDR3 sequences, less than 25% seen once, with about 7.8% in the top ten. Time point denoted: persistent/refractory GD, antithyroid drugs over 5 years with positive TRAb. The TCR library was made from RNA that had been extracted from PBMCs in TRIzol. The J segment lost 9 bases and the V segment lost 4 bases, leaving 11 bases of the junction unmatched. CDR1 SQVTM and CDR2 ANQGSEA come from the germline V gene. The CDR3 contains 15 residues. A word on this clonotype: Its antigen is currently unknown.

The origin of this receptor is a female donor with Graves disease. The material was peripheral blood mononuclear cells (PBMCs), obtained when the disease was refractory, from a patient treated with antithyroid drugs. V and J are TRBV29-1 and TRBJ2-1; 11 bases are shared with TRBD2. The CDR3, as DNA: TGCAGCGTTGGTAGCGGGAGGGCCCAATCCATTGAGCAGTTCTTC. Translated: CSVGSGRAQSIEQFF.